This note documents a single T cell receptor beta chain sequence. The sample originates from a study of blood T cell repertoires in COVID-19. The wider study: Donors in the United States, Italy and Spain gave samples during acute or convalescent COVID-19.

Profiling relied on immunoSEQ multiplex PCR, and the TCRdb table lists in-frame clones only, not all of them. The sample has about 240,000 clones; about four fifths are singletons. Germline assignment: CDR1 LNHDA and CDR2 SQIVND (reference sequence). The CDR3 is made up of 12 amino acids. Trimming left V 4 bases short and J 8 bases short, with 11 bases between. V gene TRBV19 combines with J gene TRBJ1-2; possible D gene TRBD1, 6 bases. This sequence originates from a woman in her seventies with acute or convalescent COVID-19. The specimen was peripheral blood. The CDR3 DNA is TGTGCCAGTAGTACCACGACAGGAGGCTACACCTTC. Encoded protein: CASSTTTGGYTF.